This T cell receptor (beta chain) was found in a study of blood T cells in healthy people across ages (dated by TCRdb to about 2015). About the investigation overall: In model experiments, roughly one uniquely barcoded TCR beta cDNA molecule per two T cells was captured by template switching. To track age-related changes in TCR beta repertoire diversity, the study relied on deep sequencing normalized with unique cDNA molecular identifiers. The donors were divided into four age groups: young (average approximately 16 years), middle-aged (over 35), aged (approximately 59) and long-lived (more than 75). To avoid experimental bias, donors of different ages were distributed randomly across sequencing lanes. For two donors (one aged 18 to 29 and one aged 80 or older), the study analyzed two additional independent replicas of 1 million unique cDNA reads from the same blood draw.

The paper as a whole reports these results and caveats: Total diversity estimates from one million sequenced T cells were considered lower bounds and underestimates. Observed TCR beta diversity per million T cells fell roughly linearly with age, and a significant reduction was already apparent by age about 38. Observed TCR beta diversity correlated strongly with the percentage of naive T cells measured by flow cytometry. Compared with the aged group, the long-lived group had more naive CD4+ T cells, fewer expanded clones and increased TCR diversity, a pattern suggesting age selection. Because donor CMV infection status was unknown, age-related changes in expanded clonotypes were potentially confounded. Since profiling was done on bulk unsorted PBMCs, naive and antigen-experienced compartments could not be conclusively compared.

V was cut back by 7 bases and J by 0 bases, leaving a gap of 16 bases between them. The CDR3, from cysteine to phenylalanine, totals 15 residues. Solely the CDR3 DNA is kept, with 45 bases framed from the first base. As encoded in the germline V gene, CDR1 is SQVTM while CDR2 is ANQGSEA. This clonotype occurred a few times. What antigen it recognizes has not been identified. Within one base of it there is no much larger clone, and no base qualities were kept. Donors were a few dozen systemically healthy Caucasian individuals from Russia aged 6 to 90 years. Each donor gave 8 to 10 milliliters of peripheral blood, collected into EDTA-treated Vacutainer tubes. Ficoll-Paque density-gradient centrifugation was used to isolate PBMCs, with at least 6 million obtained per sample. Trizol reagent was used to extract total RNA from the PBMCs, yielding at least 5.5 micrograms per sample. Naive CD45RAhigh/CD27high T cell percentages were measured by flow cytometry on a PBMC aliquot from every donor.

The library was generated by 5' RACE. The sequencer listed for this sample is Illumina HiSeq 2500. A second PCR of roughly 7 to 11 cycles was performed with a sample-barcoded 5' primer and a J-beta primer mix. A template-switch 5' adaptor carrying 12 random nucleotides introduced a unique molecular identifier onto each TCR beta cDNA molecule. At least 3 million CDR3-containing paired-end reads were obtained from each sample. All of the RNA was converted into first-strand cDNA using the Mint cDNA synthesis kit, with a TRBC-specific oligonucleotide serving as the primer. Following uracil-DNA glycosylase treatment, all cDNA underwent a first 18-cycle PCR with the universal primers M1SS and BC2_uni_R. As for the authors' bioinformatics: Normalization of each sample was performed by random selection of 1 million high-quality reads, each carrying a distinct molecular identifier. Reads with shared molecular identifiers were discarded instead of being binned into consensus sequences. MiTCR, with a Q25 quality threshold and the strictest error-elimination algorithm, was used for CDR3 identification, clonotype clustering and error correction. A nonparametric unseen species model with Euler transformation was used to estimate lower-bound total TCR beta diversity. TCRdb's own reprocessing of the public reads used fastp at Q25 and MiXCR and kept productive beta chains. Each entry merges the rows of one CDR3 protein and shows their most common DNA and genes. TCRdb, not the authors, supplied the V and J calls. A total of fewer than 2,000,000 distinct CDR3 sequences appear in this sample, roughly 32% of them only once. Approximately 11% of the sample is held by the ten biggest clonotypes.

Sequenced input: blood. The V gene is TRBV29-1 and the J gene is TRBJ2-1; the D gene lacks a confident call. This sequence was found in a woman between 25 and 40 years old in good health. CDR3 sequence: CSAVPTLSSYNEQFF. DNA sequence: TGCAGCGCCGTCCCAACCCTAAGCTCCTACAATGAGCAGTTCTTC.